Listed here are 30 T cell receptor beta chains from one sample, sequenced in a study of T cell responses to AZD1222 COVID-19 vaccine. The method was immunoSEQ multiplex PCR; TCRdb's version includes in-frame clones alone and lacks a portion of them. This table holds 95,000 to 150,000 clones, 70% to 90% found once. The source was peripheral blood, collected on day 0 of AZD1222 vaccination. Receptor source: an adult in good health.

This chain joins TRBV9 and TRBJ2-5; TRBD1 aligns across 8 bases. The length of the CDR3 is 14 residues. Trimming at V came to 6 bases and at J to 2 bases, leaving 6 bases not matched to a gene. From germline, CDR1 is SGDLS and CDR2 YYNGEE. CDR3 sequence reads: CASNRDRNQETQYF. The DNA of the CDR3 is TGTGCCAGCAACCGGGACAGGAATCAAGAGACCCAGTACTTC.

The chain couples TRBV30 to TRBJ2-2; a weak D match, TRBD1 (6 bases). This CDR3 spans 15 amino acids. CDR1 GTSNPN and CDR2 SVGIG come from the germline V gene (reference sequence). Trimming pared 2 bases from V and 3 bases from J, leaving 13 bases between. Here the CDR3 DNA reads TGTGCCTGGAGTTTAAACAGGGTGGACACCGGGGAGCTGTTTTTT. Protein product: CAWSLNRVDTGELFF.

The rearrangement uses TRBV5-1 and TRBJ1-4, with 9 bases identical to TRBD1. This CDR3 is 14 amino acids long. Germline V gene sequence: CDR1 SGHRS, CDR2 YFSETQ. The ends lost 4 bases at V and 8 bases at J; junction bases unmatched: 6. The CDR3 DNA reads as TGCGCCAGCAGCCTGGGACAGGGTTTAGAAAAACTGTTTTTT. Protein sequence: CASSLGQGLEKLFF.

J is TRBJ2-1 and V is TRBV7-3; TRBD2 aligns across 10 bases. The J segment lost 10 bases and the V segment lost 0 bases, leaving 18 bases of the junction unmatched. The V gene's germline CDR1 is SGHTA and CDR2 FQGTGA. The CDR3 spans 19 residues. CDR3: CASSLTGGGGLAGVLEQFF. The CDR3 DNA sequence: TGTGCCAGCAGCTTAACGGGCGGGGGCGGCCTAGCGGGAGTATTGGAGCAGTTCTTC.

The J gene is TRBJ1-4, the V gene TRBV24-1; 9 nucleotides match TRBD1. Germline-derived CDR1 and CDR2 are KGHDR and SFDVKD. CDR3 length equals 15 residues. J lost 4 bases, V lost 4 bases, and 3 bases had no gene match. This CDR3 is CATSEGQGLNEKLFF. In nucleotides, the CDR3 is TGTGCCACCAGTGAGGGACAGGGACTTAATGAAAAACTGTTTTTT.

Notes on this clone: Compared with germline, one end of the junction differs, possibly owing to a read error. CDR3 nucleotides: TGCGCCAGCAGCATGTCAAACACCGAAGCTTTCTTT. Translation: CASSMSNTEAFF. This chain connects TRBV5-1 to TRBJ1-1; D unresolved. Germline V gene lookup returns CDR1 SGHRS and CDR2 YFSETQ. This CDR3 region has 12 residues.

The CDR3 DNA is TGTGCCAGCAGCCCAACTTTCTCTGGGGCCAACGTCCTGACTTTC. Its translation is CASSPTFSGANVLTF. This chain uses TRBV7-3 with TRBJ2-6; D gene uncertain. The V gene lost 5 bases and the J gene lost 0 bases, with 8 bases spanning the gap. Per germline, CDR1 SGHTA and CDR2 FQGTGA. This CDR3 is 15 amino acids long.

Here the CDR3 DNA reads TGTGCCAGCAGTATGACCGCAGGGGGGCCTGGAAACACCATATATTTT. Protein: CASSMTAGGPGNTIYF. J is TRBJ1-3 and V is TRBV28, with TRBD1 identical over 7 bases. This CDR3 has 16 amino acids. V gave up 5 bases and J gave up 2 bases; unmatched junction bases: 9. Germline V CDR1 and CDR2: MDHEN, SYDVKM.

The gene calls are TRBV6-5 and TRBJ2-3; no definite D call. CDR1 is MNHEY, CDR2 SVGAGI, per germline. The CDR3 has 15 amino acids. V lost 5 bases, J lost 3 bases, and 15 bases lay in between. CDR3: CASSPRPLRTDTQYF. The CDR3, as DNA: TGTGCCAGCAGTCCTCGACCCCTGCGGACAGATACGCAGTATTTT.

The J gene is TRBJ2-2, the V gene TRBV7-2; D not resolved. V lost 0 bases and J lost 4, with 6 bases in between. The germline V gene encodes CDR1 SGHTA and CDR2 FQGNSA. This CDR3 has 14 amino acids. The DNA for the CDR3 is TGTGCCAGCAGCTTAGCCGTAGTCACCGGGGAGCTGTTTTTT. It codes for CASSLAVVTGELFF.

The chain employs TRBV5-5 and TRBJ2-2, with TRBD2 as a possible D gene (5 bases). The CDR3 is 14 residues long. Trimming removed 5 bases from V and 1 base from J, with 9 bases in between. Per germline, CDR1 SGHKS and CDR2 YYEKEE (reference sequence). CDR3 nucleotides: TGTGCCAGCAGAACGGACTGGAACACCGGGGAGCTGTTTTTT. This codes for CASRTDWNTGELFF.

The CDR3 is CASRPGTVSYEQYF. CDR3 sequence (DNA): TGTGCCTCGAGGCCCGGGACAGTCTCCTACGAGCAGTACTTC. The rearrangement joins TRBV6-5 to TRBJ2-7, with 7 bases matching TRBD1. The CDR3 runs to 14 residues. CDR1 is MNHEY, CDR2 SVGAGI, per germline. Germline trimming cut 11 bases from V and 0 bases from J; bases unmatched to any gene: 10.

The chain has TRBV10-3 and TRBJ1-1; the match to TRBD1 covers 7 bases. There are 15 residues in the CDR3. The V gene's germline CDR1 is ENHRY and CDR2 SYGVKD. The V segment lost 5 bases and the J segment 0 bases; nucleotides outside the gene matches: 6. The CDR3 reads CAISRQGDMNTEAFF. The CDR3 nucleotides are TGTGCCATCAGTCGACAGGGAGATATGAACACTGAAGCTTTCTTT.

This chain joins TRBV5-8 and TRBJ1-3; D might be TRBD1 (5 bases). Trimming removed 6 bases at V and 4 bases at J, with 17 bases between. Per germline, CDR1 SGHTS and CDR2 YDEGEE. The CDR3 has 15 amino acids. The CDR3 loop is CASTSFRVPGNTIYF. CDR3 DNA: TGTGCCAGCACCTCCTTCAGGGTCCCCGGAAACACCATATATTTT.

The CDR3 DNA is TGTGCCAGCAGCCCCGTGGGGGGACCGAACACCGGGGAGCTGTTTTTT. It encodes CASSPVGGPNTGELFF. The J gene is TRBJ2-2, the V gene TRBV5-5; TRBD2 might be the D (6 bases). The CDR3 extends over 16 amino acids. Germline CDR1 reads SGHKS; CDR2 reads YYEKEE (reference sequence). Trimming left V 4 bases short and J 0 bases short, with 13 bases between.

This chain uses TRBV18 with TRBJ2-6; D remains ambiguous. Between the trimmed V and J ends, which lost 3 bases and 0 bases, there was a span of 3 bases. CDR3 size: 14 residues. CDR1 is KGHSH and CDR2 is LQKENI in the germline V gene. CDR3 in amino acids: CASSPNSGANVLTF. DNA for the CDR3: TGTGCCAGCTCACCGAACTCTGGGGCCAACGTCCTGACTTTC.

This chain uses TRBV5-8 with TRBJ2-5; D unclear. V was cut by 5 bases and J by 5 bases, with 10 bases left in between. CDR3 length: 12 amino acids. CDR1 is SGHTS and CDR2 is YDEGEE in the germline V gene. This CDR3 reads CASRVRRETQYF. DNA for the CDR3: TGTGCCAGCAGGGTGAGGCGGGAGACCCAGTACTTC.

The CDR3 DNA reads as TGTGCCAGCAGTTACAGAGACAACCTCGCTAACTATGGCTACACCTTC. This translates into CASSYRDNLANYGYTF. This rearrangement joins TRBV6-2 or TRBV6-3 to TRBJ1-2; D remains ambiguous. V lost 2 bases and J lost 0, with 13 bases in between. The CDR3 is made up of 16 amino acids. Germline V lookup: CDR1 MNHEY, CDR2 SVGEGT.

The chain couples TRBV5-1 to TRBJ1-1, with D tentatively TRBD1 (5 bases). The CDR3 spans 14 residues. Trimming removed 3 bases from V and 4 bases from J, with 13 bases in between. Germline V gene lookup returns CDR1 SGHRS and CDR2 YFSETQ. CDR3 bases: TGCGCCAGCAGCTCCAAAGGGGCATCCACTGAAGCTTTCTTT. It translates to CASSSKGASTEAFF.

V and J are TRBV4-1 and TRBJ1-4; D may be TRBD1 (6 bases). This CDR3 is 19 amino acids long. With 1 base removed from V and 5 bases from J, the gap between germline ends came to 23 bases. Germline loops: CDR1 MGHRA, CDR2 YSYEKL. The CDR3 DNA reads as TGCGCCAGCAGCCAAGCTCAATCCGGGACAAGAAATCGGAATGAAAAACTGTTTTTT. It encodes CASSQAQSGTRNRNEKLFF.

V gene TRBV7-2 combines with J gene TRBJ2-2, with D possibly TRBD2 on 5 matching bases. The CDR3 contains 16 residues. The V end lost 7 bases, the J end lost 0 bases, and 15 bases lay between the germline ends. Germline CDR1 and CDR2: SGHTA and FQGNSA. Written as DNA, the CDR3 is TGTGCCAGCAACCCTTCGGTCGGGGCGAACACCGGGGAGCTGTTTTTT. Its protein is CASNPSVGANTGELFF.

V and J are TRBV7-2 and TRBJ2-3, with 8 bases lining up with TRBD2. Germline CDR1 is SGHTA and CDR2 is FQGNSA. V trimming: 5 bases; J trimming: 1 base; junction bases outside the gene matches: 11. This CDR3 has 17 amino acids. The CDR3 nucleotides are TGTGCCAGCAGCCCCGCCCGCGCGGGGGGAGGCACAGATACGCAGTATTTT. It yields the protein CASSPARAGGGTDTQYF.

This chain uses TRBV5-4 with TRBJ2-5; no clear D gene. Trimming removed 0 bases at V and 5 bases at J, with 14 bases between. Germline CDR1 reads SGHNT; CDR2 reads YYREEE (reference sequence). The length of the CDR3 is 15 residues. CDR3 amino acids: CASSLELSAWETQYF. CDR3 coding DNA: TGTGCCAGCAGCTTGGAGCTATCTGCGTGGGAGACCCAGTACTTC.

This clone showed up just once. The rearrangement uses TRBV20-1 and TRBJ2-5, with D uncertain. The CDR3 spans 12 residues. The V and J ends lost 3 bases and 5 bases respectively, with 10 bases between them. The germline V gene has CDR1 DFQATT and CDR2 SNEGSKA (reference sequence). In DNA form, the CDR3 reads TGCAGTGCTAGTGGGCTGTATGAGACCCAGTACTTC. This codes for CSASGLYETQYF.

This sequence joins TRBV7-2 and TRBJ2-6; D is unclear. Trimming removed 4 bases from V and 2 bases from J, with 12 bases in between. Germline values: CDR1 SGHTA, CDR2 FQGNSA. The CDR3 contains 16 residues. The CDR3 region has the DNA TGTGCCAGCAGCTACAATCTTTCGCCTGGGGCCAACGTCCTGACTTTC. It codes for CASSYNLSPGANVLTF.

The gene calls are TRBV27 and TRBJ2-7, with TRBD2 as a possible D gene (6 bases). CDR3 length equals 16 residues. Germline V gene lookup returns CDR1 MNHEY and CDR2 SMNVEV (reference sequence). V gave up 0 bases and J gave up 2 bases, with 14 bases separating them. The CDR3 coding sequence is TGTGCCAGCAGTTTATCGATCGGCGGGAAGACCTACGAGCAGTACTTC. Its protein product is CASSLSIGGKTYEQYF.

The chain employs TRBV7-9 and TRBJ1-4; weak D call: TRBD1 (6 bases). This CDR3 has 13 residues. Germline V lookup: CDR1 SEHNR, CDR2 FQNEAQ (reference sequence). V lost 7 bases, J lost 8 bases, and 14 bases lay in between. The CDR3 loop is CASNGDNGEKLFF. In DNA form, the CDR3 reads TGTGCCAGCAACGGGGACAACGGAGAAAAACTGTTTTTT.

V gene TRBV6-5 combines with J gene TRBJ1-1, with 7 bases aligning to TRBD1. CDR3 size: 14 residues. The junction had 2 bases not matched to a gene; V was cut back by 2 bases and J by 2 bases. The V gene's germline CDR1 is MNHEY and CDR2 SVGAGI. The CDR3 nucleotides are TGTGCCAGCAGTTACAACAGGGGCAACACTGAAGCTTTCTTT. It codes for CASSYNRGNTEAFF.

The genes are TRBV7-9 and TRBJ1-2, with 7 nucleotides matching TRBD1. The junction had 10 bases not matched to a gene; V was cut back by 3 bases and J by 6 bases. Germline CDR1 reads SEHNR; CDR2 reads FQNEAQ (reference sequence). CDR3 length: 15 residues. The CDR3 region has the DNA TGTGCCAGCAGCTTTAGGAGGGGGACAGCCGATGGCTACACCTTC. This codes for CASSFRRGTADGYTF.

This clone was found once. The chain couples TRBV11-2 to TRBJ2-5, with 11 bases identical to TRBD2. This CDR3 is 15 amino acids long. J lost 1 base, V lost 5 bases, and 3 bases had no gene match. Germline V gives CDR1 SGHAT, CDR2 FQNNGV. CDR3 residues: CASSRGTSGQETQYF. DNA for the CDR3: TGTGCCAGCAGCAGAGGGACTAGCGGCCAAGAGACCCAGTACTTC.